This entry concerns a single TCR beta chain. The data belong to a study of blood T cell repertoires in COVID-19. Study background: There were acute and convalescent COVID-19 samples, and they came from the United States, Italy and Spain. Nucleic acid was either cDNA or gDNA, and it came from T cells, B-cell-depleted T cells, or PBMCs.

The J segment lost 2 bases and the V segment lost 1 base, leaving 4 bases of the junction unmatched. CDR3 length: 15 amino acids. Germline CDR1 is SGHRS and CDR2 is YFSETQ. Original methodology: Reference gene primer amplification gave nucleated cell count estimates. The assay was immunoSEQ multiplex PCR, and TCRdb's table has in-frame clones only and misses some. From that table come the V and J calls and clone size; the DNA was used to work out D and trimming. The sample has 110,000 or so clones, 80% to 90% seen once; the top ten hold approximately 4.4%. This TCR derives from a woman aged 45-65 years with acute or convalescent COVID-19. Sequenced: peripheral blood. V usage is TRBV5-1 and J usage is TRBJ2-5; 8 bases line up with TRBD2. The DNA for the CDR3 is TGCGCCAGCAGCTTGATGACTAGCGAACAAGAGACCCAGTACTTC. Its protein product is CASSLMTSEQETQYF.